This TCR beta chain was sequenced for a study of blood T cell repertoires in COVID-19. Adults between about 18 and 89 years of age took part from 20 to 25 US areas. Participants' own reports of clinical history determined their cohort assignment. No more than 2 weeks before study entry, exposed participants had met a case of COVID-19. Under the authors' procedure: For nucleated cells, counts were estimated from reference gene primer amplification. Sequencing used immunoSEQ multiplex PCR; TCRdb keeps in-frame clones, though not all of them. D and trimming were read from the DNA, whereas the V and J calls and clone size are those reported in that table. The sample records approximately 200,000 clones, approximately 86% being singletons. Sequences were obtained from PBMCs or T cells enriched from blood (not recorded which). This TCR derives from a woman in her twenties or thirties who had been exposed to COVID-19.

The DNA of the CDR3 is TGTGCCAGCAAGTCCGAGGCCGGGGAGCTGTTTTTT. It is translated as CASKSEAGELFF. The chain employs TRBV11-2 and TRBJ2-2, with D hard to call. This CDR3 contains 12 residues. Germline V gene sequence: CDR1 SGHAT, CDR2 FQNNGV. V lost 7 bases to trimming and J lost 6 bases, with 9 bases between them.